These 10 T cell receptor beta chains share one sample of origin, sequenced in a study of identifying expanded T cells in peripheral blood. Assay used: immunoSEQ multiplex PCR; TCRdb lists only in-frame clones, some missing. The table records around 120,000 clones, approximately 80% of them present only once. Sequencing used blood. These receptors all stem from a person aged 18 to 75 in good health.

The chain uses TRBV5-1 and TRBJ2-3, with 7 bases that match TRBD1. J gave up 0 bases and V 5 bases, and 15 bases lay outside the gene matches. The germline V gene encodes CDR1 SGHRS and CDR2 YFSETQ. The CDR3 loop spans 18 amino acids. The CDR3 region has the DNA TGCGCCAGCAGACCGGGACAGCTTTACCTTTCTAGCACAGATACGCAGTATTTT. Protein: CASRPGQLYLSSTDTQYF.

This clone was observed a handful of times. The V call is TRBV29-1, the J call TRBJ1-2, with TRBD1 as a possible D gene (6 bases). CDR1 and CDR2 (germline): SQVTM, ANQGSEA. The ends were cut back, 5 bases at V and 3 bases at J, with 10 bases in the middle. The CDR3 length is 12 residues. The CDR3: CSVRDIYYGYTF. In nucleotides, the CDR3 is TGCAGCGTTCGGGACATCTACTATGGCTACACCTTC.

The chain has TRBV5-6 and TRBJ2-7, with 7 bases fitting TRBD1. There are 12 residues in the CDR3. Per germline, CDR1 SGHDT and CDR2 YYEEEE. J was trimmed by 4 bases and V by 4 bases; bases with no gene match: 2. CDR3 amino acids: CASSPQGYEQYF. The CDR3 DNA sequence: TGTGCCAGCAGCCCACAGGGGTACGAGCAGTACTTC.

This clone appeared a few times. CDR3 sequence: CASSSGAKEQYF. As DNA, the CDR3 is TGTGCCAGCTCATCCGGGGCGAAGGAGCAGTACTTC. This sequence joins TRBV18 and TRBJ2-7; D tentatively fits TRBD1 or TRBD2 (5 bases each). The CDR3 loop spans 12 amino acids. From germline, CDR1 is KGHSH and CDR2 LQKENI. Between the trimmed V and J ends, which lost 5 bases and 7 bases, there was a span of 12 bases.

The V call is TRBV9, the J call TRBJ2-3, with D hard to call. V was pared by 3 bases and J by 2 bases, with 1 base between. The germline V gene encodes CDR1 SGDLS and CDR2 YYNGEE. The CDR3 length is 11 residues. The CDR3 DNA is TGTGCCAGCAGCGACACAGATACGCAGTATTTT. This encodes CASSDTDTQYF.

The V gene is TRBV19, the J gene TRBJ1-1; D is ambiguous. Looked up from germline, CDR1 is LNHDA and CDR2 is SQIVND (reference sequence). This CDR3 is 13 amino acids long. V lost 5 bases to trimming and J lost 0 bases, with 7 bases between them. Written as DNA, the CDR3 is TGTGCCAGTAGTTCTGGGTTGAACACTGAAGCTTTCTTT. Amino acid sequence: CASSSGLNTEAFF. Supplemented by reference TRBV19 and TRBJ1-1, the full variable domain reads DGGITQSPKYLFRKEGQNVTLSCEQNLNHDAMYWYRQDPGQGLRLIYYSQIVNDFQKGDIAEGYSVSREKKESFPLTVTSAQKNPTAFYLCASSSGLNTEAFFGQGTRLTVV.

The genes are TRBV6-1 and TRBJ1-5; 7 nucleotides agree with TRBD1. After removal of 5 bases from V and 3 bases from J, the junction contained 7 bases not matched to a gene. CDR1 is MNHNS and CDR2 is SASEGT in the germline V gene. The CDR3 is made up of 15 amino acids. CDR3 region: CASSPQGVANQPQHF. CDR3 nucleotide sequence: TGTGCCAGCAGTCCCCAGGGGGTAGCCAATCAGCCCCAGCATTTT.

The chain recombines TRBV6-5 with TRBJ1-1, with no clear D. The V end lost 6 bases, the J end lost 0 bases, and 14 bases lay between the germline ends. CDR1 is MNHEY, CDR2 SVGAGI, per germline. This CDR3 comprises 15 residues. The CDR3 nucleotides are TGTGCCAGCAGCGCCCGGACGGATATGAACACTGAAGCTTTCTTT. This codes for CASSARTDMNTEAFF.

This clone was picked up one time. The CDR3 loop reads CASRITPEAFF. The CDR3 DNA is TGTGCCAGCAGAATCACACCCGAAGCTTTCTTT. The chain is built from TRBV2 and TRBJ1-1; D is unresolved. Germline CDR1 reads SNHLY; CDR2 reads FYNNEI. The V and J ends lost 6 bases and 8 bases respectively, with 10 bases between them. This CDR3 contains 11 residues.

The rearrangement joins TRBV19 to TRBJ1-2; 9 bases line up with TRBD1. The CDR3 spans 19 residues. Trimming cost V 1 base and J 0 bases; bases outside gene matches: 12. Germline V gives CDR1 LNHDA, CDR2 SQIVND (reference sequence). The chain's CDR3 is CASSIGAFGQGPSNYGYTF. The DNA of the CDR3 is TGTGCCAGTAGTATAGGCGCTTTTGGACAGGGGCCGTCTAACTATGGCTACACCTTC.